This T cell receptor (beta chain) was retrieved from a study of control samples from healthy donors and cancer patients. Germline V gene lookup returns CDR1 LGHDT and CDR2 YNNKEL (reference sequence). Trimming shortened V by 5 bases and J by 0 bases, and 4 bases separated the two germline ends. The CDR3 loop spans 12 amino acids. Assay used: immunoSEQ multiplex PCR; TCRdb lists only in-frame clones, some missing. This table has approximately 150,000 clones, around 94% appearing once. The clonotype comes from a woman aged 18-29 years in good health. The chain joins TRBV3-1 (or the pseudogene TRBV3-2) to TRBJ1-1; D unclear. The sequenced material came from blood. The CDR3 sequence: CASSRLNTEAFF. CDR3 nucleotides: TGTGCCAGCAGCAGGTTGAACACTGAAGCTTTCTTT.